The 20 T cell receptor beta chains in this list originate from one sample, sequenced in a study of cytomegalovirus exposure and HLA in healthy donors. With 60 Vbeta and 13 Jbeta primers, the PCR was carried out. The method was immunoSEQ multiplex PCR; TCRdb's version includes in-frame clones alone and lacks a portion of them. The sample carries around 140,000 clones, about 77% recorded once. Sequenced material: PBMCs. Every receptor here comes from a woman between 35 and 50 years old in good health and CMV-seronegative.

V usage is TRBV6-6 and J usage is TRBJ1-3; no firm D call. V lost 0 bases and J 3 bases, leaving 6 bases between the germline ends. Looked up from germline, CDR1 is MNHNY and CDR2 is SVGAGI (reference sequence). The CDR3 totals 14 residues. In DNA, the CDR3 is TGTGCCAGCAGTTACTCGTCCAATGGAAACACCATATATTTT. Protein sequence: CASSYSSNGNTIYF.

The rearrangement joins TRBV19 to TRBJ2-2; D possibly corresponds to TRBD1 (6 bases). V lost 10 bases and J 2 bases, leaving 20 bases between the germline ends. The CDR3 is made up of 16 amino acids. The germline CDR1 and CDR2 sequences are LNHDA and SQIVND (reference sequence). The CDR3 sequence is CATPKDSVLNTGELFF. In DNA form, the CDR3 reads TGTGCCACGCCAAAGGACAGTGTTTTAAACACCGGGGAGCTGTTTTTT. Supplemented by reference TRBV19 and TRBJ2-2, the full variable domain reads DGGITQSPKYLFRKEGQNVTLSCEQNLNHDAMYWYRQDPGQGLRLIYYSQIVNDFQKGDIAEGYSVSREKKESFPLTVTSAQKNPTAFYLCATPKDSVLNTGELFFGEGSRLTVL.

The CDR3 loop is CASSLWGDEQYF. In nucleotides, the CDR3 is TGTGCCAGCAGTTTATGGGGGGACGAGCAGTACTTC. The genes are TRBV27 and TRBJ2-7, with D possibly being TRBD2 (6 bases). Germline values: CDR1 MNHEY, CDR2 SMNVEV (reference sequence). Trimming removed 1 base from V and 5 bases from J, with 6 bases in between. The length of the CDR3 is 12 residues.

The CDR3 reads CASSEPGAGEKTF. The CDR3 DNA follows: TGTGCCAGCAGTGAACCCGGTGCAGGGGAAAAAACCTTC. The rearrangement joins TRBV25-1 to TRBJ1-2; D is perhaps TRBD1 (6 bases). The ends were cut back, 2 bases at V and 14 bases at J, with 18 bases in the middle. The CDR3 contains 13 residues. CDR1 is MGHDK, CDR2 SYGVNS, per germline.

This chain uses TRBV2 with TRBJ2-5, with TRBD1 as a possible D gene (5 bases). Germline loops: CDR1 SNHLY, CDR2 FYNNEI. Trimming stripped 4 bases from V and 4 bases from J, with 7 bases between. This CDR3 region has 12 residues. The CDR3 loop is CASSGQRETQYF. CDR3 sequence (DNA): TGTGCCAGCAGTGGACAGAGAGAGACCCAGTACTTC.

Regarding this clone: Sequence at one end of the junction differs from germline and may be a read error. The rearrangement links TRBV13 to TRBJ2-4; D might be TRBD2 (6 bases). Looked up from germline, CDR1 is PRHDT and CDR2 is FYEKMQ (reference sequence). This CDR3 spans 13 amino acids. The CDR3 loop is CASSLGSVSGPWF. The CDR3 DNA follows: TGTGCCAGCAGCTTAGGGTCCGTGAGCGGGCCTTGGTTC.

V is TRBV19 and J is TRBJ1-5; D remains ambiguous. Between the trimmed V and J ends, which lost 2 bases and 2 bases, there was a span of 10 bases. The CDR3 length is 15 residues. Germline V gives CDR1 LNHDA, CDR2 SQIVND (reference sequence). In nucleotides, the CDR3 is TGTGCCAGTAGTATATGGGTGGCGGGCAATCAGCCCCAGCATTTT. Translating it yields CASSIWVAGNQPQHF.

This clone came up once. A read error may produce the germline difference seen at one junction end. The same CDR3 can be traced to other DNA sequences in this sample. This chain connects TRBV11-1 to TRBJ2-1; weak D call: TRBD1 (6 bases). Germline loops: CDR1 SGHAT, CDR2 FQDESV (reference sequence). The CDR3 extends over 16 amino acids. The CDR3 reads CASSPRSGTSYNEQFF. As DNA, the CDR3 is TGCGCCAGCAGCCCCCGGTCGGGGACATCCTACAATGAGCAGTTCTTC.

CDR3 sequence: CASSLEGAGNSPLHF. The CDR3 DNA reads TGTGCCAGCAGCTTAGAGGGGGCAGGGAATTCACCCCTCCACTTT. The V call is TRBV5-4, the J call TRBJ1-6; 7 bases are shared with TRBD1. The CDR3 contains 15 residues. The ends lost 2 bases at V and 7 bases at J; junction bases unmatched: 6. Germline CDR1 and CDR2: SGHNT and YYREEE (reference sequence).

Regarding this clone: At the DNA level, this CDR3 is encoded by other sequences in the same sample as well. The V call is TRBV9, the J call TRBJ2-7; a weak D match, TRBD2 (6 bases). The germline CDR1 and CDR2 sequences are SGDLS and YYNGEE. Trimming took 0 bases from V and 1 from J, leaving 8 bases between them. This CDR3 has 14 amino acids. The CDR3 protein is CASSVGRGSYEQYF. In nucleotides, the CDR3 is TGTGCCAGCAGCGTAGGGCGGGGATCCTACGAGCAGTACTTC.

The chain combines TRBV11-3 with TRBJ2-3, with 9 bases fitting TRBD2. CDR3 length: 17 residues. V lost 0 bases, J lost 0 bases, and 4 bases stayed unmatched. CDR1 and CDR2 from the germline V gene are SGHNT and YENEEA. DNA of the CDR3: TGTGCCAGCAGCTTAGATGGGCTAGCGGGGAGCACAGATACGCAGTATTTT. It yields the protein CASSLDGLAGSTDTQYF.

In its sample, this clone was seen a few times. The chain couples TRBV5-6 to TRBJ1-5; 7 bases fit TRBD1. Germline V lookup: CDR1 SGHDT, CDR2 YYEEEE. V lost 0 bases and J lost 4; bases outside the gene matches: 1. The CDR3 contains 14 residues. CDR3 residues: CASSLGTGNQPQHF. The CDR3 DNA sequence: TGTGCCAGCAGCTTGGGGACAGGTAATCAGCCCCAGCATTTT.

As to this clone: At one end, the junction sequence differs from germline, possibly due to a read error. The chain links TRBV20-1 to TRBJ2-4, with D perhaps matching TRBD1 (6 bases). CDR3 length equals 11 residues. Germline V gives CDR1 DFQATT, CDR2 SNEGSKA (reference sequence). This CDR3 is CSAREQGVPAF. The CDR3 bases are TGCAGTGCTAGAGAACAGGGTGTCCCCGCCTTC.

The rearrangement links TRBV28 to TRBJ2-1, with 10 bases lining up with TRBD1. CDR1 and CDR2 from the germline V gene are MDHEN and SYDVKM. The V segment lost 5 bases and the J segment 6 bases; nucleotides outside the gene matches: 4. The CDR3 totals 14 residues. CDR3: CASSETGGRNEQFF. CDR3 bases: TGTGCCAGCAGTGAGACAGGGGGCCGCAATGAGCAGTTCTTC.

The chain is built from TRBV2 and TRBJ1-5; D is uncertain. V was clipped by 6 bases and J by 1 base, with 19 bases between them. Germline V gene data show CDR1 as SNHLY and CDR2 as FYNNEI. The CDR3 sequence is 17 residues long. The CDR3 protein is CASREDSLGFSNQPQHF. CDR3 in DNA: TGTGCCAGCAGGGAGGACTCCTTGGGGTTCAGCAATCAGCCCCAGCATTTT.

V and J are TRBV7-2 and TRBJ2-5, with D unresolved. Between the trimmed V and J ends, which lost 4 bases and 3 bases, there was a span of 12 bases. Germline CDR1 and CDR2: SGHTA and FQGNSA. The CDR3 has 14 residues. This chain's CDR3 is CASSSRRAEETQYF. The CDR3 DNA is TGTGCCAGCAGCTCCAGACGCGCGGAAGAGACCCAGTACTTC.

The V and J genes are TRBV4-2 and TRBJ1-5, with D tentatively TRBD1 (6 bases). The CDR3 spans 15 residues. CDR1 and CDR2 from the germline V gene are LGHNA and YNFKEQ. Between the trimmed V and J ends, which lost 4 bases and 0 bases, there was a span of 10 bases. The CDR3 sequence: CASSPRGNSNQPQHF. The CDR3 DNA reads TGTGCCAGCAGCCCCAGGGGTAATAGCAATCAGCCCCAGCATTTT.

This chain uses TRBV11-2 with TRBJ1-5; 12 bases match TRBD1. CDR1 and CDR2 from the germline V gene are SGHAT and FQNNGV. Unmatched junction bases numbered 11, after V lost 4 bases and J lost 7 bases. CDR3 size: 17 residues. The CDR3 reads CASSSPRDRGLYQPQHF. As DNA, the CDR3 is TGTGCCAGCAGCTCGCCCCGGGACAGGGGGCTTTACCAGCCCCAGCATTTT.

This clone occurred a few times. Other DNA sequences from this sample encode an identical CDR3 as well. The chain joins TRBV7-9 to TRBJ1-2, with D possibly being TRBD1 (6 bases). V shed 3 bases and J shed 5 bases, with 7 bases lying between them. The CDR3 loop spans 12 amino acids. CDR1 is SEHNR and CDR2 is FQNEAQ in the germline V gene (reference sequence). In DNA form, the CDR3 reads TGTGCCAGCAGCTTGACAGGTTATGGCTACACCTTC. Protein: CASSLTGYGYTF.

DNA of the CDR3: TGTGCCAGCAGGCTAGCGGGGGGCACAGATACGCAGTATTTT. This encodes CASRLAGGTDTQYF. The chain combines TRBV2 with TRBJ2-3; TRBD2 matches 10 bases. This CDR3 is built from 14 residues. Germline V gene data show CDR1 as SNHLY and CDR2 as FYNNEI. V was clipped by 6 bases and J by 1 base; unmatched bases: 1.